Listed below are T cell receptor beta chains from one sample, sequenced in a study of cytomegalovirus exposure and HLA in healthy donors. Sequencing was performed with immunoSEQ multiplex PCR; in TCRdb, only in-frame clones are kept and a portion is missing. The sample holds around 300,000 clones, just over 85% seen once. Sequencing was performed on PBMCs. These TCRs come from a woman younger than 30 in good health and CMV-seronegative. Both conserved end residues are part of each CDR3. The D gene is left open where the match is weak. Part of the rows lack a size; the others show once, few, many or a class for expanded clones.

clone_size	d_call	v_call	j_call	cdr3_nt	cdr3_aa
NA	NA	TRBV2	TRBJ1-2	TGTGCCAGCAGTATCACGGGAACCTATGGCTACACCTTC	CASSITGTYGYTF
NA	NA	TRBV28	TRBJ2-7	TGTGCCAGCAGTCCTCTAGCGCCGAGGGCCTCCTACGAGCAGTACTTC	CASSPLAPRASYEQYF
NA	TRBD1	TRBV28	TRBJ1-2	TGTGCCAGCAGTCCTACAGGGGGGGCGACCTATGGCTACACCTTC	CASSPTGGATYGYTF
once	NA	TRBV6-5	TRBJ1-2	TGTGCCAGCAGTTACTCAGGGGTTAACTATGGCTACACCTTC	CASSYSGVNYGYTF
NA	TRBD1	TRBV4-3	TRBJ2-7	TGCGCCAGCAGCCAAGGGACAGGCACCTACGAGCAGTACTTC	CASSQGTGTYEQYF
NA	NA	TRBV5-1	TRBJ2-3	TGCGCCAGCAGCTTGGCAACAGCTAGCACAGATACGCAGTATTTT	CASSLATASTDTQYF
NA	TRBD1	TRBV6-5	TRBJ2-5	TGTGCCAGCAGTTTGGACAGGGGGGTGAAGACCCAGTACTTC	CASSLDRGVKTQYF
few	NA	TRBV4-1	TRBJ1-5	TGCGCCAGCAGCCGAGGGTCGAGCAATCAGCCCCAGCATTTT	CASSRGSSNQPQHF
NA	NA	TRBV6-5	TRBJ1-1	TGTGCCAGCAGTTACTCCGCGGGATCTGAAGCTTTCTTT	CASSYSAGSEAFF
NA	NA	TRBV6-6	TRBJ2-7	TGTGCCAGTAGGAGGACTGAGTCCTCCTACGAGCAGTACTTC	CASRRTESSYEQYF
NA	NA	TRBV29-1	TRBJ2-4	TGCAGCGTTGAAGATCCAGGGTGGTTTCAGTACTTC	CSVEDPGWFQYF
NA	NA	TRBV7-8	TRBJ2-7	TGTGCCAGCAGCACAGGGCTGTACGAGCAGTACTTC	CASSTGLYEQYF
NA	NA	TRBV5-1	TRBJ1-1	TGCGCCAGCAGCTTGGACTTGAACACTGAAGCTTTCTTT	CASSLDLNTEAFF
NA	NA	TRBV6-5	TRBJ2-4	TGTGCCAGCAGGGGGGGCAAAAACATTCAGTACTTC	CASRGGKNIQYF
NA	TRBD1	TRBV18	TRBJ1-2	TGTGCCAGCTCACCAAGTCACGGACAGGGGAACGGCTACACCTTC	CASSPSHGQGNGYTF
NA	TRBD2	TRBV9	TRBJ2-7	TGTGCCAGCAGCCCTCGACTAGCGGGGTACTACGAGCAGTACTTC	CASSPRLAGYYEQYF
NA	NA	TRBV5-1	TRBJ2-4	TGCGCCAGCAGCTCTCACCAGGGGTCCAAAAACATTCAGTACTTC	CASSSHQGSKNIQYF
NA	NA	TRBV5-1	TRBJ2-6	TGCGCCAGCAGCTTGGAGGGACTGATCTCTGGGGCCAACGTCCTGACTTTC	CASSLEGLISGANVLTF
NA	NA	TRBV28	TRBJ2-5	TGTGCCAGCAGTTTGGACAGCTCCATCCAAGAGACCCAGTACTTC	CASSLDSSIQETQYF
NA	NA	TRBV6-5	TRBJ1-3	TGTGCCAGCAGCTCACACCGGGACTTCCTCACCATATATTTT	CASSSHRDFLTIYF
NA	TRBD1	TRBV28	TRBJ1-5	TGTGCCAGCAGTACAGACAGGGGTTGGGGCAATCAGCCCCAGCATTTT	CASSTDRGWGNQPQHF
NA	NA	TRBV30	TRBJ1-2	TGTGCCTGGAGTGGACTGGGGGCGTCAGCGGAAGGCTACACCTTC	CAWSGLGASAEGYTF
NA	NA	TRBV5-1	TRBJ2-5	TGCGCCAGCAGCTCGGACAGACAAGAGACCCAGTACTTC	CASSSDRQETQYF
NA	NA	TRBV7-3	TRBJ2-1	TGTGCCAGCAGCCTGAGGGCTGGTGAGCAGTTCTTC	CASSLRAGEQFF
NA	NA	TRBV2	TRBJ1-2	TGTGCCAGCACACCCCTCCTGAGACAGGCCGGTGATGGCTACACCTTC	CASTPLLRQAGDGYTF
NA	NA	TRBV7-9	TRBJ1-2	TGTGCCAGCAGGGAGGACTTGAATGGCTACACCTTC	CASREDLNGYTF
NA	TRBD2	TRBV7-6	TRBJ2-1	TGTGCCAGCAGCTTAACTAGCGGAGGAAGCTCCTACAATGAGCAGTTCTTC	CASSLTSGGSSYNEQFF
NA	TRBD1	TRBV28	TRBJ1-5	TGTGCCAGCAGTAAACCCCCCGGGACAGGGGCTCAGCCCCAGCATTTT	CASSKPPGTGAQPQHF
NA	NA	TRBV30	TRBJ2-7	TGTGCCTGGAGACGTCCCGTGCGTTCTACCTACGAGCAGTACTTC	CAWRRPVRSTYEQYF
NA	NA	TRBV5-1	TRBJ2-7	TGCGCCAGCAGCTTGGTCCCGACTGGGGCAGCATTCTCCTACGAGCAGTACTTC	CASSLVPTGAAFSYEQYF
NA	NA	TRBV5-1	TRBJ2-5	TGCGCCAGCAATAGGGGGGGGCTTCAAGAGACCCAGTACTTC	CASNRGGLQETQYF
NA	TRBD1	TRBV27	TRBJ2-7	TGTGCCAGCAGTCCCGGGACAGGACCCTACGAGCAGTACTTC	CASSPGTGPYEQYF
NA	TRBD1	TRBV5-4	TRBJ1-6	TGTGCCAGCAGCTGGGGGGAAGGGACAGCTAATTATAATTCACCCCTCCACTTT	CASSWGEGTANYNSPLHF